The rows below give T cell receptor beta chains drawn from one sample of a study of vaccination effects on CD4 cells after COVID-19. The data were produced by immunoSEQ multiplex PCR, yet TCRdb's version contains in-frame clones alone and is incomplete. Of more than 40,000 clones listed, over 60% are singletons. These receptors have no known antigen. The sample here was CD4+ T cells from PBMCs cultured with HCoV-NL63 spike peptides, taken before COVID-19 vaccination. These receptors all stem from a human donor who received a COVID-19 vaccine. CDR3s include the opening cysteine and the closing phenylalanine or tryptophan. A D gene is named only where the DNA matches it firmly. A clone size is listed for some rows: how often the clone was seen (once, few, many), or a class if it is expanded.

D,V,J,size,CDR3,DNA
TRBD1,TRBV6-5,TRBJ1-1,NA,CASSRGQGVGTEAFF,TGTGCCAGCAGCAGGGGACAGGGGGTCGGGACTGAAGCTTTCTTT
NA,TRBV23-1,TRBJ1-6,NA,CASSQLEVRNSPLHF,TGCGCCAGCAGTCAATTAGAGGTTCGTAATTCACCCCTCCACTTT
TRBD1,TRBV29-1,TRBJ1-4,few,CSVWGQGIGEKLFF,TGCAGCGTCTGGGGACAGGGAATCGGAGAAAAACTGTTTTTT
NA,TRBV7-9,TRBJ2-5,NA,CASSPPRFKETQYF,TGTGCCAGCAGCCCGCCTCGGTTCAAAGAGACCCAGTACTTC
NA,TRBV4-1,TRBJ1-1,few,CASSQGRETEAFF,TGCGCCAGCAGCCAAGGTAGGGAAACTGAAGCTTTCTTT
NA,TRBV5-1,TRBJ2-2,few,CASSFGEPNTGELFF,TGCGCCAGCAGCTTCGGGGAACCGAACACCGGGGAGCTGTTTTTT
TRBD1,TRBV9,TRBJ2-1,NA,CASSVARGTGLFNEQFF,TGTGCCAGCAGCGTAGCTAGAGGGACAGGGCTTTTCAATGAGCAGTTCTTC
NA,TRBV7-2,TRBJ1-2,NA,CASSSSDYGYTF,TGTGCCAGCAGCTCCTCGGACTATGGCTACACCTTC
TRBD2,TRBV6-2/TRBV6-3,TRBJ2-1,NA,CASSLNIAGGPSSEQFF,TGTGCCAGCAGCCTTAATATAGCGGGGGGGCCAAGTTCTGAGCAGTTCTTC
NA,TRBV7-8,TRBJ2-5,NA,CASSFGDQQETQYF,TGTGCCAGCAGCTTCGGGGACCAACAAGAGACCCAGTACTTC
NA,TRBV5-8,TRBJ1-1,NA,CASPGGTEAFF,TGTGCCAGTCCGGGGGGCACTGAAGCTTTCTTT